This note documents a single T cell receptor (beta chain) sequence. Original methodology: The assay estimated nucleated cells by amplifying reference gene primers. This table comes from immunoSEQ multiplex PCR, and its TCRdb copy is limited to in-frame clones, with some not included. The V and J calls and clone size come from that table; D and trimming were worked out from the DNA. The table has around 60,000 clones, 70% to 90% seen once. The source of the sample is a study of blood T cell repertoires in COVID-19. With 0 bases removed from V and 3 bases from J, the gap between germline ends came to 10 bases. The CDR3 consists of 14 residues. CDR1 is SGHRS, CDR2 YFSETQ, per germline.

This clonotype was obtained from a man aged 45-65 years with active COVID-19. The J gene is TRBJ2-7, the V gene TRBV5-1, with a possible D match to TRBD1 (5 bases). The sequencing input was peripheral blood. CDR3 in amino acids: CASSLAPDNYEQYF. CDR3 coding DNA: TGCGCCAGCAGCTTGGCGCCGGACAACTACGAGCAGTACTTC.